The clone carrying this T cell receptor beta chain has just a few counts. Germline V CDR1 and CDR2: DFQATT, SNEGSKA (reference sequence). V was trimmed by 6 bases and J by 1 base, leaving 12 bases between them. The CDR3 spans 13 residues. The data stem from a study of T cells in Graves' hyperthyroidism and ophthalmopathy. TCR beta CDR3 region amplification was performed from RNA transcripts. In the first-round RT-PCR of the TCR CDR3, the HTBI primer set was used. Via MiXCR, TCRdb re-called the multiplex PCR reads, giving one row per CDR3 protein. The table records fewer than 350,000 distinct CDR3 sequences, roughly 21% of them present only once.

V is TRBV20-1 and J is TRBJ1-2; TRBD1 is a possible D gene (5 bases). The receptor was derived from a woman aged 45-60 years with Graves' hyperthyroidism. Sequenced input: blood. CDR3: CSAYDRNNYGYTF. In DNA, the CDR3 is TGCAGTGCGTACGACAGAAATAACTATGGCTACACCTTC.